This T cell receptor beta chain is drawn from a study of control samples from healthy donors and cancer patients. Germline trimming cut 2 bases from V and 0 bases from J; bases unmatched to any gene: 6. This CDR3 has 17 amino acids. CDR1 and CDR2 (germline): SGHVS, FNYEAQ. TCRdb's copy holds only in-frame clones and misses some; the assay was immunoSEQ multiplex PCR. In the table there are under 65,000 clones, more than 85% of which are singletons. Sequencing was carried out using PBMCs. The receptor was derived from a man aged 30 to 45 with colorectal cancer. This chain connects TRBV7-6 to TRBJ1-1, with 10 nucleotides matching TRBD1. CDR3 sequence reads: CASSLQGQGLLNTEAFF. The CDR3 DNA reads TGTGCCAGCAGCTTACAGGGACAGGGGTTACTGAACACTGAAGCTTTCTTT. The whole variable domain, filled in from reference TRBV7-6 and TRBJ1-1, reads GAGVSQSPRYKVTKRGQDVALRCDPISGHVSLYWYRQALGQGPEFLTYFNYEAQQDKSGLPNDRFSAERPEGSISTLTIQRTEQRDSAMYRCASSLQGQGLLNTEAFFGQGTRLTVV.